Reported below is one T cell receptor (beta chain). The sample belongs to a study of monozygotic twins with inflammatory bowel disease. TCRdb reprocessed the 5' RACE reads, with one entry per CDR3 protein and no DNA. The sample has about 160,000 distinct CDR3 sequences. Germline V gene sequence: CDR1 MGHDK, CDR2 SYGVNS. This CDR3 region has 16 residues. The sequenced sample was blood. V and J are TRBV25-1 and TRBJ2-7. This clonotype was sampled from a human donor with ulcerative colitis or Crohn's disease, or a healthy co-twin of an affected twin (not recorded which). CDR3 loop: CASSEGLGFPVDEQYF.